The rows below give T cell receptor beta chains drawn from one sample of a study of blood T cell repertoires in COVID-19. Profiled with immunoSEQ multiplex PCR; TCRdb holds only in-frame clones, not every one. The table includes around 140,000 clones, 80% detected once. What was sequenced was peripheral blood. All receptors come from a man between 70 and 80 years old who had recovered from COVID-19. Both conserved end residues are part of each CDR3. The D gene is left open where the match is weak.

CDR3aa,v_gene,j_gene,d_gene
CASSLGRDLGGYNEQFF,TRBV5-8,TRBJ2-1,NA
CASTYSGSLTQQYF,TRBV3-1/TRBV3-2,TRBJ2-7,NA
CASGVVAWETQYF,TRBV19,TRBJ2-5,NA
CATSRQMGTDTQYF,TRBV15,TRBJ2-3,NA
CASSVDQGSHSGNTIYF,TRBV9,TRBJ1-3,NA
CASSLGPADTQYF,TRBV5-6,TRBJ2-3,NA
CAISEPQIGSGTSSAGLYEQYF,TRBV10-3,TRBJ2-7,TRBD2
CASSPRREAGWEQFF,TRBV18,TRBJ2-1,TRBD2
CAWGGQNTGELFF,TRBV30,TRBJ2-2,NA
CASNPSGNSYNEQFF,TRBV9,TRBJ2-1,TRBD2
CASSTGQVGSGANVLTF,TRBV19,TRBJ2-6,TRBD1
CASSQSCGGSSYNSPLHF,TRBV23-1,TRBJ1-6,NA
CASSLGTNRNTGELFF,TRBV5-1,TRBJ2-2,NA
CAWRGGDYGELFF,TRBV30,TRBJ2-2,NA
CASSLSRTVNYGYTF,TRBV28,TRBJ1-2,NA
CASSPIRTTPQHF,TRBV6-5,TRBJ1-5,NA
CASSFLVGTSLPDTQYF,TRBV5-6,TRBJ2-3,TRBD2
CASSDSSGHEQYF,TRBV6-4,TRBJ2-7,NA
CASSYSAGTEQYF,TRBV6-2/TRBV6-3,TRBJ2-7,NA
CASSHDRGEQYF,TRBV12-3/TRBV12-4,TRBJ2-7,TRBD1
CASSLLGQGARYF,TRBV7-2,TRBJ2-5,TRBD1
CASSIVLGLSPKGEQYF,TRBV19,TRBJ2-7,NA
CATSRGGRNGEQYF,TRBV15,TRBJ2-7,NA
CASSLGESFSYEQYF,TRBV7-2,TRBJ2-7,NA
CASSQEGLGTEAFF,TRBV3-1/TRBV3-2,TRBJ1-1,NA
CASRSVGGRAIEQFF,TRBV6-5,TRBJ2-1,TRBD2
CATPSGTVNTEAFF,TRBV6-4,TRBJ1-1,TRBD1
CASSIGSLGDTQYF,TRBV19,TRBJ2-3,NA
CASRVAGETSYEQYF,TRBV7-2,TRBJ2-7,TRBD2
CASSLIGTGAHEQYF,TRBV27,TRBJ2-7,TRBD1
CASSGGQPTNEKLFF,TRBV5-6,TRBJ1-4,TRBD1
CASRNRVGQPQHF,TRBV6-5,TRBJ1-5,NA
CASRDAGSGNTIYF,TRBV10-2,TRBJ1-3,NA
CASSQSKAGVTDTQYF,TRBV7-2,TRBJ2-3,TRBD2
CASSYGDRAYADTQYF,TRBV6-5,TRBJ2-3,TRBD1
CASSQRGGDHNSPLHF,TRBV18,TRBJ1-6,TRBD1
CATSGQYSNQPQHF,TRBV24-1,TRBJ1-5,NA
CASSDRVTEAFF,TRBV11-1,TRBJ1-1,TRBD1
CASSLVLPQQFF,TRBV12-3/TRBV12-4,TRBJ2-1,NA
CASSPLAIPYEQYF,TRBV19,TRBJ2-7,TRBD2
CASKSRGGSYEQYF,TRBV2,TRBJ2-7,TRBD1
CASSLLAGGEQYF,TRBV7-2,TRBJ2-7,TRBD1
CASSLRQGAIHSSGNTIYF,TRBV7-9,TRBJ1-3,TRBD1
CAIRTGGDSEAFF,TRBV10-3,TRBJ1-1,NA
CASRQLGALNTEAFF,TRBV7-9,TRBJ1-1,NA
CATSDPRVAGGSNEQFF,TRBV24-1,TRBJ2-1,TRBD2
CASSPPDGLAEETQYF,TRBV19,TRBJ2-5,TRBD2
CASSDQGRETQYF,TRBV10-1,TRBJ2-5,NA
CASSVEGGYEQYF,TRBV2,TRBJ2-7,NA
CASRTDSSYEQYF,TRBV6-5,TRBJ2-7,NA
CASSYLNRPETQYF,TRBV6-2/TRBV6-3,TRBJ2-5,NA
CASSLGRGRPYEQYF,TRBV7-9,TRBJ2-7,NA
CASSLVTSRDEQFF,TRBV7-2,TRBJ2-1,NA